The rows below give T cell receptor beta chains drawn from one sample of a study of T cells expressing NK-cell markers. TCRdb reanalyzed the 5' RACE reads, giving one entry per CDR3 protein sequence and no DNA. The sample table includes about 160,000 distinct CDR3 sequences. The sample comprised blood T cells: a sorted CD56 or NKG2C T cell subset, CD4+ or CD8+ T cells, or bulk PBMC T cells (not recorded which). The receptors here all came from a woman aged 18-70 years in good health. Each CDR3 is given with its conserved first and last residue. Each record gives: V gene, J gene, CDR3 protein.

v_gene: TRBV5-1; j_gene: TRBJ1-1; CDR3aa: CASSFPGTLDTEAFF
v_gene: TRBV6-1; j_gene: TRBJ2-7; CDR3aa: CASKTKRGPSYEQYF
v_gene: TRBV5-6; j_gene: TRBJ2-1; CDR3aa: CASSTSGTSGRYNEQFF
v_gene: TRBV20-1; j_gene: TRBJ2-1; CDR3aa: CSAPGLAGGRSSYNEQFF
v_gene: TRBV12-3/TRBV12-4; j_gene: TRBJ1-5; CDR3aa: CASSFGRSQPQHF
v_gene: TRBV5-1; j_gene: TRBJ1-4; CDR3aa: CASSVPTGTTNEKLFF
v_gene: TRBV11-2; j_gene: TRBJ2-1; CDR3aa: CASSLDWLNEQFF
v_gene: TRBV6-5; j_gene: TRBJ2-3; CDR3aa: CASSYGPLGDTQYF
v_gene: TRBV7-2; j_gene: TRBJ2-3; CDR3aa: CASSLGLAGPPDTQYF
v_gene: TRBV6-5; j_gene: TRBJ1-2; CDR3aa: CASSSITTGGHGYTF
v_gene: TRBV20-1; j_gene: TRBJ2-7; CDR3aa: CSARGTSGYEQYF
v_gene: TRBV5-1; j_gene: TRBJ2-2; CDR3aa: CASSSGLAGGIGELFF
v_gene: TRBV6-1; j_gene: TRBJ1-4; CDR3aa: CASRTPGADEKLFF
v_gene: TRBV5-1; j_gene: TRBJ1-2; CDR3aa: CASSQTAQGSYGYTF
v_gene: TRBV4-1; j_gene: TRBJ2-3; CDR3aa: CASSQADRGRITDTQYF
v_gene: TRBV12-3/TRBV12-4; j_gene: TRBJ1-1; CDR3aa: CASSFGSTTEAFF
v_gene: TRBV30; j_gene: TRBJ2-1; CDR3aa: CAWTAWDRPYNEQFF
v_gene: TRBV19; j_gene: TRBJ2-5; CDR3aa: CASSARLASLETQYF
v_gene: TRBV2; j_gene: TRBJ2-7; CDR3aa: CASSVDLVSYEQYF
v_gene: TRBV7-8; j_gene: TRBJ2-3; CDR3aa: CASSPRLGLAGVGTQYF
v_gene: TRBV20-1; j_gene: TRBJ2-3; CDR3aa: CSAREAGGRSTDTQYF
v_gene: TRBV7-3; j_gene: TRBJ2-5; CDR3aa: CASSRRTSGGADQETQYF
v_gene: TRBV7-6; j_gene: TRBJ2-7; CDR3aa: CASSLGTSGGATEQYF
v_gene: TRBV11-2; j_gene: TRBJ2-3; CDR3aa: CASTPSSTDTQYF
v_gene: TRBV9; j_gene: TRBJ2-2; CDR3aa: CASSVAASGDTGELFF
v_gene: TRBV7-6; j_gene: TRBJ1-1; CDR3aa: CASSRQRVGNTEAFF
v_gene: TRBV7-9; j_gene: TRBJ2-7; CDR3aa: CASSLAGTHEQYF
v_gene: TRBV6-1; j_gene: TRBJ1-3; CDR3aa: CASSEWDNLDSGNTIYF
v_gene: TRBV12-3/TRBV12-4; j_gene: TRBJ2-7; CDR3aa: CASSQDPYEQYF
v_gene: TRBV20-1; j_gene: TRBJ1-5; CDR3aa: CSARVNRGDSNQPQHF
v_gene: TRBV18; j_gene: TRBJ2-1; CDR3aa: CASSPLGGGRASYNEQFF
v_gene: TRBV5-1; j_gene: TRBJ1-2; CDR3aa: CASSPGARVNYGYTF
v_gene: TRBV18; j_gene: TRBJ2-7; CDR3aa: CASSSSSRSDEQYF
v_gene: TRBV5-1; j_gene: TRBJ1-2; CDR3aa: CASSSVVTNGYTF
v_gene: TRBV5-1; j_gene: TRBJ2-1; CDR3aa: CASSDSPGPQFF
v_gene: TRBV7-8; j_gene: TRBJ1-2; CDR3aa: CASSSNRTGNYGYTF
v_gene: TRBV7-3; j_gene: TRBJ2-7; CDR3aa: CASSPTRDNEQYF
v_gene: TRBV12-3/TRBV12-4; j_gene: TRBJ2-7; CDR3aa: CATQRGVSEQYF
v_gene: TRBV20-1; j_gene: TRBJ2-7; CDR3aa: CSARDRLAGVGEQYF
v_gene: TRBV29-1; j_gene: TRBJ1-2; CDR3aa: CSVGGTDGYTF
v_gene: TRBV5-1; j_gene: TRBJ2-7; CDR3aa: CASRSEGADYEQYF
v_gene: TRBV9; j_gene: TRBJ2-7; CDR3aa: CASSPRTSGQGPGPYEQYF
v_gene: TRBV14; j_gene: TRBJ2-7; CDR3aa: CASSALTSGNREQYF
v_gene: TRBV9; j_gene: TRBJ2-2; CDR3aa: CASSGGLWDTGELFF